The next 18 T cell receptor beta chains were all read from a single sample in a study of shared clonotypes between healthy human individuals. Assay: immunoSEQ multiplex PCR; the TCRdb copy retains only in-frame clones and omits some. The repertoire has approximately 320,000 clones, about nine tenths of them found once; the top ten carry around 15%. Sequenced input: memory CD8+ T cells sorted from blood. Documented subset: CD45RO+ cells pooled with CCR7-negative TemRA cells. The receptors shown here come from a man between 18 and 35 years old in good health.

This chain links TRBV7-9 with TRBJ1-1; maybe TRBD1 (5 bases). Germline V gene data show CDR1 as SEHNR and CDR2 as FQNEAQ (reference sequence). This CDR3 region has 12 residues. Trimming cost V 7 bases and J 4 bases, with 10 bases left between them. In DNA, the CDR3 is TGTGCCAGCACTCCCGGGGGCACTGAAGCTTTCTTT. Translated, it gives CASTPGGTEAFF.

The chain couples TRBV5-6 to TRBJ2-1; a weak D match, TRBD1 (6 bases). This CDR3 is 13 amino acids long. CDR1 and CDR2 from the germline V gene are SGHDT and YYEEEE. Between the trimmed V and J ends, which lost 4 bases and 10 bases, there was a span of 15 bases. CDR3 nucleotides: TGTGCCAGCAGCAAAGGACAGCAAATGGAGCAGTTCTTC. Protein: CASSKGQQMEQFF.

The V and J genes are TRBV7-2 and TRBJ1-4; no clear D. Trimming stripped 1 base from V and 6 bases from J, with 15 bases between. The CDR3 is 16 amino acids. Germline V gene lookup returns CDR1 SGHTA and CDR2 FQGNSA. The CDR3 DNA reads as TGTGCCAGCAGCTTAGGTCGTAGTCTACTAGATGAAAAACTGTTTTTT. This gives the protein CASSLGRSLLDEKLFF.

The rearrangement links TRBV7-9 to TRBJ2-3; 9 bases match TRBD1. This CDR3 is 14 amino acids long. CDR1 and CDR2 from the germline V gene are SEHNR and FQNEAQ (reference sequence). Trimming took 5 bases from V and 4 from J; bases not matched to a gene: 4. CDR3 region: CASSHDRGADTQYF. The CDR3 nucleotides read TGTGCCAGCAGCCATGACAGGGGGGCAGATACGCAGTATTTT.

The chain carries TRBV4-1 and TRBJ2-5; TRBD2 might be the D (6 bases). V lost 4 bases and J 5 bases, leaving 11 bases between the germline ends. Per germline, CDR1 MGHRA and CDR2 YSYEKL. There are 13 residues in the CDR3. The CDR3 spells CASSLLAWETQYF. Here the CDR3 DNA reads TGCGCCAGCAGCCTACTAGCTTGGGAGACCCAGTACTTC.

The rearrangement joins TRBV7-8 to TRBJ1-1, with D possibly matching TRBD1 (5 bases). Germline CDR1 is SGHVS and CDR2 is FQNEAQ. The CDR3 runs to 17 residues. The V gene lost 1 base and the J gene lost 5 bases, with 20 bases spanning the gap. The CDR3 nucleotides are TGTGCCAGCAGCTTAGGAAGGGGCTGGGAACGAAGGACTGAAGCTTTCTTT. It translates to CASSLGRGWERRTEAFF.

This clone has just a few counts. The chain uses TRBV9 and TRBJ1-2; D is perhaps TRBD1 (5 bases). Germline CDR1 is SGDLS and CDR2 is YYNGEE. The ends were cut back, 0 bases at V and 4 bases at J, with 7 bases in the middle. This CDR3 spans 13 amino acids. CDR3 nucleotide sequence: TGTGCCAGCAGCGTAGCTCAGGGCTATGGCTACACCTTC. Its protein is CASSVAQGYGYTF.

The CDR3: CASRPGVAGVYEQYF. The CDR3 region has the DNA TGTGCCAGCAGACCCGGAGTAGCGGGGGTCTACGAGCAGTACTTC. V and J are TRBV6-5 and TRBJ2-7, with 9 positions matching TRBD2. V lost 6 bases to trimming and J lost 3 bases; unmatched junction nucleotides: 9. Germline V CDR1 and CDR2: MNHEY, SVGAGI. The length of the CDR3 is 15 residues.

The DNA for the CDR3 is TGCGCCAGCAGCTTGGCTAGCGGGGGATTAGACACAGATACGCAGTATTTT. It codes for CASSLASGGLDTDTQYF. The rearrangement joins TRBV5-1 to TRBJ2-3, with 10 positions matching TRBD2. The trim removed 0 bases at V and 2 bases at J, leaving 6 bases unmatched. The CDR3 has 17 amino acids. Germline loops: CDR1 SGHRS, CDR2 YFSETQ.

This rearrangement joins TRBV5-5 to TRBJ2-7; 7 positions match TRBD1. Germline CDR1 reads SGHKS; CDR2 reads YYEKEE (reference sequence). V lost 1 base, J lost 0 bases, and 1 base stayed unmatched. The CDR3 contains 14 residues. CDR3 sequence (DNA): TGTGCCAGCAGCTTGAGACAGGGCTCCTACGAGCAGTACTTC. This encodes CASSLRQGSYEQYF.

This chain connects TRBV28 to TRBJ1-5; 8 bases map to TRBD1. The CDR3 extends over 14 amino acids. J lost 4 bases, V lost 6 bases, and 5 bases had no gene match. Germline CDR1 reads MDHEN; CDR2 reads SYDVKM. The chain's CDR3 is CASSPDRGNQPQHF. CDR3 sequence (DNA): TGTGCCAGCAGCCCCGACAGGGGAAATCAGCCCCAGCATTTT. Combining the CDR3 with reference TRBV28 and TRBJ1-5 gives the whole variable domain DVKVTQSSRYLVKRTGEKVFLECVQDMDHENMFWYRQDPGLGLRLIYFSYDVKMKEKGDIPEGYSVSREKKERFSLILESASTNQTSMYLCASSPDRGNQPQHFGDGTRLSIL.

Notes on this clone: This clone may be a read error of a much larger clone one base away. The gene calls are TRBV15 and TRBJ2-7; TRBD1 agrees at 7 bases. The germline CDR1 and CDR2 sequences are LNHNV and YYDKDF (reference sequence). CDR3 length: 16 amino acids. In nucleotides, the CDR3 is TGTGCCACCAGCAGGGGGGACAGCGCGAGCTCCTACGAGCAGTGCTTC. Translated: CATSRGDSASSYEQCF.

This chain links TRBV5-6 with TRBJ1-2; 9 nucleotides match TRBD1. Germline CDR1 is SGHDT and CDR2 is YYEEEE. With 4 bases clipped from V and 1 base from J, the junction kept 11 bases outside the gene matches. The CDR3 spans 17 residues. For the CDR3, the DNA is TGTGCCAGCAGCCCTCCGACAGGGGGACATTTTAACTATGGCTACACCTTC. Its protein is CASSPPTGGHFNYGYTF.

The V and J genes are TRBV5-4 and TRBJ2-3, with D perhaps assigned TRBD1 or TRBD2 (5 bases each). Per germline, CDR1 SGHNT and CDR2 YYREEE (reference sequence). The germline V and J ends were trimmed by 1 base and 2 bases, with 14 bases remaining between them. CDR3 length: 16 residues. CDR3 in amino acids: CASSLTGTANTDTQYF. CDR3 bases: TGTGCCAGCAGCTTGACCGGGACGGCTAACACAGATACGCAGTATTTT.

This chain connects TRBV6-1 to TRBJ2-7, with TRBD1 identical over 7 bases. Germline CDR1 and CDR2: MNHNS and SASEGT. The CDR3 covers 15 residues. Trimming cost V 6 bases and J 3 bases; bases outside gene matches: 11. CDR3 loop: CASRQTIGQVYEQYF. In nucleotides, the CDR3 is TGTGCCAGCAGGCAGACGATCGGACAGGTCTACGAGCAGTACTTC.

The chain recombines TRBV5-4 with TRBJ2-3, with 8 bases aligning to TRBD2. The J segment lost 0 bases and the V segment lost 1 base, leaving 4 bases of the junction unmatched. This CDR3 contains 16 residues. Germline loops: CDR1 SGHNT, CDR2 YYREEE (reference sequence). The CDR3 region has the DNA TGTGCCAGCAGCTTGTGGGGCGGGGGGAGCACAGATACGCAGTATTTT. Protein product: CASSLWGGGSTDTQYF.

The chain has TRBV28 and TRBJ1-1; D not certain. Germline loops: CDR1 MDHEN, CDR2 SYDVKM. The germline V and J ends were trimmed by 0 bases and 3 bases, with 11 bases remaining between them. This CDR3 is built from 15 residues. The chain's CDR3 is CASSLWDASDTEAFF. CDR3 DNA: TGTGCCAGCAGTTTATGGGACGCTAGTGACACTGAAGCTTTCTTT.

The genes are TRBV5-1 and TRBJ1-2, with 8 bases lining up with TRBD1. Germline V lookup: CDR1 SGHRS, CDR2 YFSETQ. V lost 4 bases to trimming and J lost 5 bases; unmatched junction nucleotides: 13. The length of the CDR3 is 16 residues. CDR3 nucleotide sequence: TGCGCCAGCAGCGGGCCGTGGGACAGGAAACCTTATGGCTACACCTTC. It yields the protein CASSGPWDRKPYGYTF.